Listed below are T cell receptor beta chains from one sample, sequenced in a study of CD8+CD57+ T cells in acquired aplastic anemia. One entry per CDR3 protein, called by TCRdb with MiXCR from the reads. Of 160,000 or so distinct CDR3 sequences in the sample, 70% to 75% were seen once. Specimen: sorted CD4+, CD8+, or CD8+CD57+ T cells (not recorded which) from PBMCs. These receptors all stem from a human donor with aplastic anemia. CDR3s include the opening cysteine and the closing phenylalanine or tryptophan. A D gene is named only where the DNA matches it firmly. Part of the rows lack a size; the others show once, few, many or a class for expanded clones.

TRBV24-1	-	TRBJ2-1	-	CATSRDNEQFF	TGTGCCACCAGTAGAGACAATGAGCAGTTCTTC
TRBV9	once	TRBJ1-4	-	CASSGGTEKLFF	TGTGCCAGCAGCGGGGGCACTGAAAAACTGTTTTTT
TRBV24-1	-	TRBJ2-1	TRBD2	CATSDPTSGIEDEQFF	TGTGCCACCAGTGATCCGACTAGCGGGATCGAAGATGAGCAGTTCTTC
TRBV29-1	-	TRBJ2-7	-	CGVAQNEQYF	TGCGGCGTTGCCCAGAACGAGCAATACTTC
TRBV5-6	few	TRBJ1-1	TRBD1	CASSLAGTGGTEAFF	TGTGCCAGCAGCTTGGCCGGGACAGGGGGCACTGAAGCTTTCTTT
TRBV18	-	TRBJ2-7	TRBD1	CASSPSPGGAYEQYF	TGTGCCAGCTCACCATCCCCAGGGGGCGCCTACGAGCAGTACTTC
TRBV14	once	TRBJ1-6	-	CASSLRNGDSPLHF	TGTGCCAGCAGCCTAAGGAACGGGGATTCACCCCTCCACTTT
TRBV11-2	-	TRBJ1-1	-	CASSPTQGNTGAFF	TGTGCCAGCAGCCCGACCCAGGGAAACACTGGAGCTTTCTTT
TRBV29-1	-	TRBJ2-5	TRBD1	CSVASHRGEQYF	TGCAGCGTCGCGAGCCACAGGGGGGAACAGTACTTC
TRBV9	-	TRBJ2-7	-	CASSQLSGPYEQYF	TGTGCCAGCAGCCAATTATCAGGGCCCTACGAGCAGTACTTC
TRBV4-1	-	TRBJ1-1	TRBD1	CASSQETGREWAFF	TGCGCCAGCAGCCAAGAGACAGGGAGGGAGTGGGCTTTCTTT
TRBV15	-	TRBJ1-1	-	CATSRERGFTEAFF	TGTGCCACCAGCAGAGAGCGGGGGTTCACTGAAGCTTTCTTT
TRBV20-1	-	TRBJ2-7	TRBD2	CSARDLPAGVRYEQYF	TGCAGTGCTAGAGATCTGCCAGCGGGAGTCCGCTACGAGCAGTACTTC
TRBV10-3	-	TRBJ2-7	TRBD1	CAISPRDRASSPGRGSVYEQYF	TGTGCCATCAGTCCGCGGGACAGGGCCAGCAGCCCAGGACGGGGAAGCGTCTACGAGCAGTACTTC
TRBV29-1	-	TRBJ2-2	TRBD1	CSVADRGHGELFF	TGCAGCGTGGCTGACAGGGGGCACGGGGAGCTGTTTTTT
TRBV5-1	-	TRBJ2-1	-	CASSLELYNEQFF	TGCGCCAGCAGCTTGGAACTGTACAATGAGCAGTTCTTC
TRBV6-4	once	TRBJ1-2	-	CASSDLAGGYTF	TGTGCCAGCAGTGACCTGGCGGGTGGCTACACCTTC
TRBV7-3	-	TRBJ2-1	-	CASSVSRTYNEQFF	TGTGCCAGCAGCGTTAGTAGGACCTACAATGAGCAGTTCTTC
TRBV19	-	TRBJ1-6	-	CASKERAINSPLHF	TGTGCCAGTAAAGAGCGCGCGATTAATTCACCCCTCCACTTT
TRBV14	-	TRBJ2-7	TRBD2	CASSQVLTSGAAYEQYF	TGTGCCAGCAGCCAAGTGCTCACTAGCGGGGCGGCCTACGAGCAGTACTTC
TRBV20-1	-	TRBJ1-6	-	CSARGVPNSPLHF	TGCAGTGCTAGGGGGGTTCCAAATTCACCCCTCCACTTT
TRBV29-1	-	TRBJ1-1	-	CSATNMATEAFF	TGCAGCGCTACCAATATGGCCACTGAAGCTTTCTTT
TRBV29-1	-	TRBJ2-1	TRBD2	CSVEGTSNEQFF	TGCAGCGTTGAGGGGACTAGCAATGAGCAGTTCTTC
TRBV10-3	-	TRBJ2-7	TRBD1	CAISEPDRGYEQYF	TGTGCCATCAGTGAGCCAGACAGGGGCTACGAGCAGTACTTC
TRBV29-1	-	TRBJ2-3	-	CSALITRDTQYF	TGCAGCGCCCTGATTACCCGAGATACGCAGTATTTT
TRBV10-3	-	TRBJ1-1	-	CAIRRDMNTEAFF	TGTGCCATCAGAAGAGATATGAACACTGAAGCTTTCTTT
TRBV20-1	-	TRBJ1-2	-	CSARDQRRGGYTF	TGCAGTGCTAGAGATCAAAGACGGGGTGGCTACACCTTC
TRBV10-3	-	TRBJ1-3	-	CAISDRGGNTIYF	TGTGCCATCAGTGACAGGGGTGGAAACACCATATATTTT
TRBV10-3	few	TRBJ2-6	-	CAISLPSRRTLTF	TGTGCCATCAGTCTGCCAAGCCGACGAACACTGACTTTC
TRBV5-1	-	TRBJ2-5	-	CASSLNGGVGETQYF	TGCGCCAGCAGCTTGAACGGTGGTGTGGGAGAGACCCAGTACTTC
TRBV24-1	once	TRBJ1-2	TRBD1	CATSDPGTGGYGYTF	TGTGCCACCAGTGACCCGGGGACAGGAGGGTATGGCTACACCTTC
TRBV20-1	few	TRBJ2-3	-	CSVGGPGTDTQYF	TGCAGTGTGGGGGGTCCCGGCACAGATACGCAGTATTTT
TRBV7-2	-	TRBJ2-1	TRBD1	CASSPVTGAYNEQFF	TGTGCCAGCAGCCCCGTGACAGGGGCGTACAATGAGCAGTTCTTC
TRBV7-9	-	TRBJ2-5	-	CASSSTLQSTQYF	TGTGCCAGCAGCTCGACTTTACAGTCGACCCAGTACTTC
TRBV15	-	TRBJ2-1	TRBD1	CATSPRDRGYEQFF	TGTGCCACCAGCCCCCGGGACAGGGGGTATGAGCAGTTCTTC
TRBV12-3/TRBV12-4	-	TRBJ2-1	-	CASSRGGIDEQFF	TGTGCCAGCAGTAGGGGGGGGATTGATGAGCAGTTCTTC
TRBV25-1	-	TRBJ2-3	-	CASSILGREHTDTQYF	TGTGCCAGCAGTATTTTAGGACGGGAGCACACAGATACGCAGTATTTT
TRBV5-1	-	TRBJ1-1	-	CASSLGVGGFAEAFF	TGCGCCAGCAGCTTGGGGGTGGGTGGCTTCGCTGAAGCTTTCTTT
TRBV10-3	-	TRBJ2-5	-	CAIGKRQETQYF	TGTGCCATCGGTAAGCGGCAAGAGACCCAGTACTTC
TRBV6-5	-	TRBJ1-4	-	CASTRRATNEKLFF	TGTGCCAGCACCCGGAGGGCAACTAATGAAAAACTGTTTTTT
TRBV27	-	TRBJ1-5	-	CASSFLGSSNQPQHF	TGTGCCAGCAGTTTTCTAGGGTCTAGCAATCAGCCCCAGCATTTT
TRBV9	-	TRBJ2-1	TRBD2	CASSDRLAGGSYNEQFF	TGTGCCAGCAGTGACAGACTAGCGGGAGGTTCCTACAATGAGCAGTTCTTC
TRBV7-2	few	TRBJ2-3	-	CASSLGWADTQYF	TGTGCCAGCAGCTTAGGCTGGGCAGATACGCAGTATTTT
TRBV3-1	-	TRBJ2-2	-	CASSPRTPNTGELFF	TGTGCCAGCAGCCCCCGGACCCCGAACACCGGGGAGCTGTTTTTT
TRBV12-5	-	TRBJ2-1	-	CASGLRQKQFF	TGTGCTAGTGGTTTGCGACAGAAGCAGTTCTTC
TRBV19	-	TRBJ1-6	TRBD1	CASSFPGQVNSPLHF	TGTGCCAGTAGTTTTCCAGGACAGGTGAATTCACCCCTCCACTTT
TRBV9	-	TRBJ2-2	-	CASSVAGAVNTGELFF	TGTGCCAGCAGCGTAGCTGGAGCGGTGAACACCGGGGAGCTGTTTTTT
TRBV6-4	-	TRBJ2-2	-	CASSSRTDTGELFF	TGTGCCAGCAGTTCCCGGACGGACACCGGGGAGCTGTTTTTT
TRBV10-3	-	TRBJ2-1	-	CAISAQGGNEQFF	TGTGCCATCAGTGCACAGGGAGGCAATGAGCAGTTCTTC
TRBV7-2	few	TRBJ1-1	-	CASSLGRGRATEAFF	TGTGCCAGCAGTTTGGGACGGGGACGGGCCACTGAAGCTTTCTTT
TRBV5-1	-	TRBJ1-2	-	CASSSNVGNYGYTF	TGCGCCAGCAGCTCTAACGTGGGAAACTATGGCTACACCTTC
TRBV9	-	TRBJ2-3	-	CASGGTDTQYF	TGTGCCAGCGGGGGCACAGATACGCAGTATTTT
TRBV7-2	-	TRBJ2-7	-	CASSLGDREQYF	TGTGCCAGCAGCTTGGGGGATCGCGAGCAGTACTTC
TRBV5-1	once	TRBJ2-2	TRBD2	CASSLEPTSAGELFF	TGCGCCAGCAGCTTGGAACCGACTAGCGCCGGGGAGCTGTTTTTT
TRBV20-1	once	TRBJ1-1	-	CSARIYGDTEAFF	TGCAGTGCTAGAATCTATGGGGACACTGAAGCTTTCTTT
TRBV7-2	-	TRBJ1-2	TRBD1	CASSPGTGRVLYGYTF	TGTGCCAGCAGCCCGGGGACAGGGAGGGTCCTTTATGGCTACACCTTC
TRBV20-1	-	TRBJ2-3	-	CSASSSTDTQYF	TGCAGTGCTAGTAGTAGCACAGATACGCAGTATTTT
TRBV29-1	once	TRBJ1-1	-	CSVVAVEAFF	TGCAGCGTTGTTGCGGTTGAAGCTTTCTTT
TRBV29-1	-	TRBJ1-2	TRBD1	CSVQQGYGYTF	TGCAGCGTCCAACAGGGGTATGGCTACACCTTC